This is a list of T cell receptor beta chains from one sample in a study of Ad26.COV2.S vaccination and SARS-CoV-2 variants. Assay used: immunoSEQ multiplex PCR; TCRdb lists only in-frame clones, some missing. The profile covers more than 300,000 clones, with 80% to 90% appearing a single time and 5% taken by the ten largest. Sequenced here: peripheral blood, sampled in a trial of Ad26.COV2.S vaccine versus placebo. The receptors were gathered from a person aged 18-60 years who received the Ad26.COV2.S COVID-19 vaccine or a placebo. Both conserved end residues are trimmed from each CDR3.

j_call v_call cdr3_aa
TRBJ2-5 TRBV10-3 AISEVGDRVETQY
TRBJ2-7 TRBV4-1 ASSQSRDSGGEQY
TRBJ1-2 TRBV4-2 ASSQEGRIA
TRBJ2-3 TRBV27 ASSLFYRAPDTQY
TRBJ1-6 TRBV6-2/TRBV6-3 ASSYSTGAASPLH
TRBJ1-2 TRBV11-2 ASSYQGGNYGYT
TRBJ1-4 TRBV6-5 ASSPRQISEKLF
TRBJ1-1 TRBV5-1 ASSFGTGANTEAF
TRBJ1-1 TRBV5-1 ASSLRTGGRNTEAF
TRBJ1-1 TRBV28 ASSSFRMVETEAF
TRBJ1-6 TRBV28 ASDQTGVKSPLH
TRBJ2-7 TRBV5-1 ASSLYSQRSSYEQY
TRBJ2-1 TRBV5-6 ASSPRFRKNIDNEQF
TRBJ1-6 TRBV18 ASSPTEKHNSPLH
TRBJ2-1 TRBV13 ASSLAGVAYNEQF
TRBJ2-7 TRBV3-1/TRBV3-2 ASSQPSTGSGEQY
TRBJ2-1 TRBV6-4 ASSAEGANEQF
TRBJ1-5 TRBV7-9 ASSLVGEKDQPQH